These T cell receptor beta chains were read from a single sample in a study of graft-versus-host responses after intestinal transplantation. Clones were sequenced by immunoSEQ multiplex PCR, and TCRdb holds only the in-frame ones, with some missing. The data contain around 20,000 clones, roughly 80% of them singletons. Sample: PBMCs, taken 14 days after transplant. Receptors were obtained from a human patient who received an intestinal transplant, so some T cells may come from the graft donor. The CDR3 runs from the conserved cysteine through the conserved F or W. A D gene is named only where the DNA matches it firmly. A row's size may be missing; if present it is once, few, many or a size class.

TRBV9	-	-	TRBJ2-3	TGTGCCAGCAGCGTAGGGGGGCGGCCCACAGATACGCAGTATTTT	CASSVGGRPTDTQYF
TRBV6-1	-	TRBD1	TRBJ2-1	TGTGCCAGCATTATCGGACAGGGGTACAATGAGCAGTTCTTC	CASIIGQGYNEQFF
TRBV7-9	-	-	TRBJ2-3	TGTGCCAGCAGCTTAGATGGGGGGATCACAGATACGCAGTATTTT	CASSLDGGITDTQYF
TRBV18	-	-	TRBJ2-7	TGTGCCAGCCCCTTAGATATAGCGGAGTACTACGAGCAGTACTTC	CASPLDIAEYYEQYF
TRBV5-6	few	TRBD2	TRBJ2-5	TGTGCCAGCAGCTTGGAACTAGCGGGAGCGGAGGAGACCCAGTACTTC	CASSLELAGAEETQYF
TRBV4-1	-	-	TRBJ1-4	TGCGCCAGCAGCGGGGACGGTCTTAATGAAAAACTGTTTTTT	CASSGDGLNEKLFF
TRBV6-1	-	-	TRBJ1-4	TGTGCCAGTAGAGCCCTAGTTGCAACTAATGAAAAACTGTTTTTT	CASRALVATNEKLFF
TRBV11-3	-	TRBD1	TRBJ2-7	TGTGCCAGCAGCTTAGTGACAGGGACCGAGCAGTACTTC	CASSLVTGTEQYF
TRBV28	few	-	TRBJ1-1	TGTGCCAGCCACCCTGAGGGGCCGAACACTGAAGCTTTCTTT	CASHPEGPNTEAFF
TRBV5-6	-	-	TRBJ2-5	TGTGCCAGCAGCACCGGAGAAGGACCTCCCGAGACCCAGTACTTC	CASSTGEGPPETQYF
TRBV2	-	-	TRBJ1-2	TGTGCCAGCAGTGAAGGAGGCGGAATCTATGGCTACACCTTC	CASSEGGGIYGYTF
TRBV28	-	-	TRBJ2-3	TGTGCCAGCAGGGACCGGGACCTCCCAGATACGCAGTATTTT	CASRDRDLPDTQYF
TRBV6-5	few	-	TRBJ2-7	TGTGCCAGCAGCCCGGTGGGACCCTACGAGCAGTACTTC	CASSPVGPYEQYF
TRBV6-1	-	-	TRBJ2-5	TGTGCCAGCAGTGGAGGGGGGGGACAAGAGACCCAGTACTTC	CASSGGGGQETQYF
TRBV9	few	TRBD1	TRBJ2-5	TGTGCCAGCAGCGTAGATTCGACAGGGGGCGGGGAGACCCAGTACTTC	CASSVDSTGGGETQYF
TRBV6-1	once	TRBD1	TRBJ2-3	TGTGCCAGCAGCGAACGTCAGGGGGCAGGTACAGATACGCAGTATTTT	CASSERQGAGTDTQYF
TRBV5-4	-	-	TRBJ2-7	TGTGCCAGCAGCACCGGGCCATCCTACGAGCAGTACTTC	CASSTGPSYEQYF
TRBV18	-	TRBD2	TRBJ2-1	TGTGCCAGCTCACCGGGACTAGCGGACCCAGGGGCTCTCAATGAGCAGTTCTTC	CASSPGLADPGALNEQFF
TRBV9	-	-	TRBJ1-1	TGTGCCAGCAGTCCCCCAGGGGACACTGAAGCTTTCTTT	CASSPPGDTEAFF
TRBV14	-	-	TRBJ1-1	TGTGCCAGCAGCCACAGGGGCGAGGGGGACACTGAAGCTTTCTTT	CASSHRGEGDTEAFF
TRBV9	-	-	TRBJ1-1	TGTGCCAGCAGCGAAAGAAGGAGGGGGGACACTGAAGCTTTCTTT	CASSERRRGDTEAFF
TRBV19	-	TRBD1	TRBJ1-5	TGTGCCAGTAGTATGGACAGGGAAGGGCAGCCCCAGCATTTT	CASSMDREGQPQHF
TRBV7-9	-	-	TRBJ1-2	TGTGCCAGCAGCCCCGAGGGGCTCTACTATGGCTACACCTTC	CASSPEGLYYGYTF
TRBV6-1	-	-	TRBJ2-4	TGTGCCAGCAGGGCAGGTGTAGCCAAAAACATTCAGTACTTC	CASRAGVAKNIQYF
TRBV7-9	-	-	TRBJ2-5	TGTGCCAGCAGCTTAGTGGGCCAGCAAGAGACCCAGTACTTC	CASSLVGQQETQYF
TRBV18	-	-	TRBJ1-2	TGTGCCAGCTCACCACCTCAGGGCTCGGACGGCTATGGCTACACCTTC	CASSPPQGSDGYGYTF
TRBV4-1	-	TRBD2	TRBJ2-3	TGCGCCAAGACTAGCGGGGGGGCCATGGCAGATACGCAGTATTTT	CAKTSGGAMADTQYF
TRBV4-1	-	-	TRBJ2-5	TGCGCCAGCAGCCAAAGACAGGGAGGGGAGACCCAGTACTTC	CASSQRQGGETQYF
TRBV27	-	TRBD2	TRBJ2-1	TGTGCCAGCAGCGGGGGGGACCCCTTAAATGAGCAGTTCTTC	CASSGGDPLNEQFF
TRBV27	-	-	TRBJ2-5	TGTGCCAGCAGTTTAGGATCAGGAGAGACCCAGTACTTC	CASSLGSGETQYF
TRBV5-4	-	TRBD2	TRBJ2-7	TGTGCCAGCAGCTGGGGGGGAGCGGGATACGAGCAGTACTTC	CASSWGGAGYEQYF
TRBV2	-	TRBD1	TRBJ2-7	TGTGCCAGCAGTGAAGAGGGGGCAGTCCCCTACGAGCAGTACTTC	CASSEEGAVPYEQYF
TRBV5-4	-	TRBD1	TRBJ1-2	TGTGCCAGCAGCTTATGGGTACAGGGGTCTTCTAACTATGGCTACACCTTC	CASSLWVQGSSNYGYTF
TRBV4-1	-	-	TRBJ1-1	TGCGCCAGCAGCCAAGAAGTAGGGATGGGGGACACTGAAGCTTTCTTT	CASSQEVGMGDTEAFF
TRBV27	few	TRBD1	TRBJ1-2	TGTGCCAGCAGGCGGACCCCTGGGACAGGGGCGTATGGCTACACCTTC	CASRRTPGTGAYGYTF
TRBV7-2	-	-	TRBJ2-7	TGTGCCAGCAGCTCGAACGACAGAGCCTACGAGCAGTACTTC	CASSSNDRAYEQYF
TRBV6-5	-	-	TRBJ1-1	TGTGCCAGCCGATATGGGTTGAACACTGAAGCTTTCTTT	CASRYGLNTEAFF
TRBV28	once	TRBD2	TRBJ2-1	TGTGCCAGCAGGGGTATTAGCGGGAGGTATGAGCAGTTCTTC	CASRGISGRYEQFF
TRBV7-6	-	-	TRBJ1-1	TGTGCCAGCAGCTTAGAAAAGGGAATGGACACTGAAGCTTTCTTT	CASSLEKGMDTEAFF
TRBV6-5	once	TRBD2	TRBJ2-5	TGTGCCAGCAGTTACTCGGAGAGCGGGGCGTCCGGGACCCAGTACTTC	CASSYSESGASGTQYF
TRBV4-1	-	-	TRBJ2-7	TGCGCCAGCAGCCAAGTCCAAGCTTCCTACGAGCAGTACTTC	CASSQVQASYEQYF
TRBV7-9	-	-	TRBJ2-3	TGTGCCAGCAGCTTAGTAGGACGTGGCACAGATACGCAGTATTTT	CASSLVGRGTDTQYF
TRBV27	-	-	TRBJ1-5	TGTGCCAGCAGTCCCTCCGGGTATCAGCCCCAGCATTTT	CASSPSGYQPQHF
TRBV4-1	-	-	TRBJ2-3	TGCGCCAGCAGCCAAGCTGGGCCAGATACGCAGTATTTT	CASSQAGPDTQYF
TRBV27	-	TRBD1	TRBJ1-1	TGTGCCAGCAGAGGCACGGGACAGGGCCTGAACACTGAAGTTTTCTTT	CASRGTGQGLNTEVFF
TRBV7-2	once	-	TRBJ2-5	TGTGCCAGCAGCTTCTATAGTGAGACCCAGTACTTC	CASSFYSETQYF